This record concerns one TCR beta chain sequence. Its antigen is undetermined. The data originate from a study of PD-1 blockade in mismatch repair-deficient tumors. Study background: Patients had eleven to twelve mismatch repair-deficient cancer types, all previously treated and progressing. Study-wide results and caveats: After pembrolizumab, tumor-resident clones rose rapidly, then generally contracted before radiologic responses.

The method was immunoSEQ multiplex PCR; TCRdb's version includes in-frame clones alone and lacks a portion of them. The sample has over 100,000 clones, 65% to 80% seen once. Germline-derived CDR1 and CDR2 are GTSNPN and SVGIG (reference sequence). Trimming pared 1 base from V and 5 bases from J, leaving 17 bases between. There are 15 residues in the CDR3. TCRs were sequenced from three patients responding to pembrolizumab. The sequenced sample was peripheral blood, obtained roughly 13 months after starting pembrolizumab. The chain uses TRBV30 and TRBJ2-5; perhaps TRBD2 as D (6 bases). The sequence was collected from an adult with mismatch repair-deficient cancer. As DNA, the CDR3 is TGTGCCTGGAGTGCCATCCGGGGGACGGGGGAGACCCAGTACTTC. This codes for CAWSAIRGTGETQYF.